This is a list of T cell receptor beta chains from one sample in a study of T cell responses to AZD1222 COVID-19 vaccine. Here immunoSEQ multiplex PCR was the method, and the copy in TCRdb shows in-frame clones only, minus some. The table lists roughly 150,000 clones, more than 75% of them singletons, with roughly 9.1% in the top ten. The starting material was peripheral blood, obtained 28 days after the second AZD1222 dose. The source of these receptors is an adult who received the AZD1222 COVID-19 vaccine. The CDR3 runs from the conserved cysteine through the conserved F or W. Each record gives: V gene, clone size, D gene, J gene, CDR3 protein, CDR3 DNA. A D gene is named only where the DNA matches it firmly. Clone size is shown for a subset of rows, as once, few, many or a class of expanded clone.

TRBV14	-	-	TRBJ2-7	CASSSPGFEQYF	TGTGCCAGCAGCTCTCCGGGGTTCGAGCAGTACTTC
TRBV2	-	-	TRBJ1-5	CASSGGRSNQPQHF	TGTGCCAGCAGTGGAGGTCGTAGCAATCAGCCCCAGCATTTT
TRBV7-2	-	TRBD2	TRBJ2-1	CASSQLGTSGDEQFF	TGTGCCAGCAGCCAGCTAGGGACTAGCGGGGATGAGCAGTTCTTC
TRBV11-3	-	-	TRBJ2-3	CASSLGMNSGGTTDTQYF	TGTGCCAGCAGCTTAGGGATGAACTCGGGGGGCACCACAGATACGCAGTATTTT
TRBV19	-	-	TRBJ1-2	CASSIGKSGGYTF	TGTGCCAGTAGTATAGGGAAGAGCGGAGGCTACACCTTC
TRBV30	-	-	TRBJ1-4	CAQSRKGGEKLFF	TGTGCCCAATCTCGGAAGGGTGGCGAAAAACTGTTTTTT
TRBV12-1	-	-	TRBJ2-7	CASSSTPSLRRGPDEQYF	TGTGCCAGCAGCTCCACCCCAAGTTTGCGGCGGGGCCCTGACGAGCAGTACTTC
TRBV6-4	once	-	TRBJ2-3	CASSDTFDSTDTQYF	TGTGCCAGCAGTGACACTTTCGACAGCACAGATACGCAGTATTTT
TRBV15	-	TRBD2	TRBJ2-1	CATSREASGYNEQFF	TGTGCCACCAGCAGAGAGGCTAGCGGATACAATGAGCAGTTCTTC
TRBV5-4	-	-	TRBJ2-3	CASSLAKSLLGSTDTQYF	TGTGCCAGCAGCTTGGCCAAAAGTCTCCTAGGGTCCACAGATACGCAGTATTTT
TRBV3-1/TRBV3-2	-	-	TRBJ1-1	CASSQSPGLTEAFF	TGTGCCAGCAGCCAATCCCCGGGCCTGACTGAAGCTTTCTTT
TRBV29-1	-	TRBD2	TRBJ2-1	CSARQREAYNEQFF	TGCAGCGCAAGACAGCGGGAGGCCTACAATGAGCAGTTCTTC
TRBV7-6	once	TRBD1	TRBJ2-7	CASSLAEGQGANIYEQYF	TGTGCCAGCAGCTTAGCGGAGGGACAGGGGGCAAATATCTACGAGCAGTACTTC
TRBV9	-	-	TRBJ2-1	CASSVDRGRDNEQFF	TGTGCCAGCAGCGTAGATAGGGGTCGGGACAATGAGCAGTTCTTC
TRBV6-1	-	-	TRBJ2-1	CASTSPYNEQFF	TGTGCCAGCACAAGCCCCTACAATGAGCAGTTCTTC
TRBV19	-	-	TRBJ1-6	CASTRQGDYNSPLHF	TGTGCCAGTACGCGGCAGGGAGATTATAATTCACCCCTCCACTTT
TRBV7-2	-	-	TRBJ1-2	CASARILGGVHYGYTF	TGTGCCAGCGCCAGGATCCTTGGAGGGGTACACTATGGCTACACCTTC